This T cell receptor (beta chain) is from a study of CD8+CD57+ T cells in acquired aplastic anemia (dated by TCRdb to 2017 to 2018). Background on the whole study: DNA extracted from sorted CD4+ and CD8+ cells had a mean of around 3 ug, with a range of 0.2 to 27.4 ug. For healthy donor samples, the average read count was about 10.8 million for CD4+ cells and roughly 12 million for CD8+ cells. The research as a whole found: Roughly 30 CD8+ CDR3 sequences were found to be shared between patients and controls, but these sequences appeared to be highly expressed in patients and within the immunodominant clones of the patients. Between patients and healthy controls, no significant difference in CD8+ Simpson's diversity was found (P=0.060).

Measured from the cysteine to the phenylalanine, the CDR3 is 14 residues long. The DNA shown is the 42-base CDR3, in frame from base 1. The germline V gene encodes CDR1 WSHSY and CDR2 SAAADI. V is shortened by 4 bases, J by 7 bases, and the region joining them spans 11 bases. In this study, sorted CD4+ and CD8+ T cells from the blood of healthy subjects and of severe aplastic anemia patients had their TCR repertoires deep-sequenced. Ficoll-Paque density gradient centrifugation was used to isolate peripheral blood mononuclear cells. Before DNA extraction, CD4+ and CD8+ T cells were sorted with FACS or magnetic beads. The table lists this clonotype with a few counts. Its antigen target is currently unknown. Base qualities are not recorded, but no much larger clone differs from it by a single base. Profiling of TCR beta VDJ combinations and CDR3 sequences used genomic DNA as the template. An Illumina HiSeq 2000 was used for TCR repertoire sequencing. The paper's data handling went like this. TRBV/TRBJ rearrangement plots, CDR3 size and DJ length profiles, and Simpson's diversity index were used to evaluate the repertoires. The most abundant DNA sequence in the deep sequencing data was taken as the immunodominant clone. CDR3 amino acid sequences were screened for sharing across subjects and compared with published repertoires and the VDJdb database. Through fastp at Q25 and MiXCR, TCRdb rebuilt clones from the public reads, retaining in-frame beta chains. Rows with a matching CDR3 protein are joined into one entry that keeps the most common DNA and genes. The V and J calls come from TCRdb's annotation, not from the publication. In all, the sample holds about 170,000 distinct CDR3 sequences, and roughly 48% of those were seen once. 0.8% to 1.1% of the sample rests with the top ten.

Source material: sorted CD4+, CD8+, or CD8+CD57+ T cells (not recorded which) from PBMCs. The sequence links TRBV10-2 to TRBJ1-6; no confident D gene assignment can be made. This clonotype was obtained from a human donor in good health. DNA sequence: TGCGCCAGCAGTGTCGGCCCGTGGAATTCACCCCTCCACTTT. Its amino acids are CASSVGPWNSPLHF.